The subject of this entry is one T cell receptor (beta chain). The specificity of this receptor is unknown. No base qualities exist here, and no much larger clone lies one base off it. The listed sequencing device is Illumina HiSeq 1500. The public sequencing data were trimmed at Q25 with fastp and processed into clonotypes with MiXCR by TCRdb, which kept only in-frame beta chains. Rows merge per CDR3 protein into single entries with the most common DNA and genes. This sample has roughly 800,000 distinct CDR3 sequences in its table, and roughly 29% of those were observed once. The ten largest account for about an eighth of the sample. The data were obtained in a study of T cell repertoires in cytomegalovirus infection (dated by TCRdb to about 2019). Study-level background: The peptide stimulations were aimed at well-studied HLA-B-restricted epitopes as well as recently identified HLA-C-restricted CMV epitopes, whose presentation resists viral immunomodulation. Because public TCR beta signatures pointed to carriage of CMV infection together with the matching HLA type, the HLA type of each donor mattered for the analysis. General study outcomes and caveats: In both this cohort and an independent approximately 350-donor cohort, the cumulative frequency of public TCR beta family members distinguished carriers of CMV infection plus the relevant HLA type. The ex vivo response was dominated by HLA-C-restricted CMV-specific TCR beta clonotypes, which also provided the single most frequent clonotype in two of eight donors.

The label giving this sample's treatment or condition can be read as: in vitro stimulation with specific CMV peptide epitopes to enrich CMV-specific T cells. The germline V and J ends show losses of 7 bases and 5 bases respectively, and no gene match explains 4 bases of the junction. For CDR1 and CDR2, the germline V gene (reference sequence) lists MNHEY and SMNVEV. Including cysteine and phenylalanine, the CDR3 has 13 amino acids. The read is trimmed to its CDR3 DNA, 39 bases read in frame from base 1. This TCR came from a human donor in good health (CMV status not recorded). Some clones in this sample may be carry-over from other donors' samples. The rearrangement combines TRBV27 with TRBJ2-7; TRBD2 fits 11 bases in the junction. The source material was cultured CD8+ T cells from PBMCs, sampled from culture after CMV antigen stimulation. The nucleotide sequence reads TGTGCCAGCACTAGCGGGGGGATAAACGAGCAGTACTTC. Its translation is CASTSGGINEQYF.